This T cell receptor beta chain was retrieved from a study of blood T cell repertoires in COVID-19. Study overall: Samples taken during acute and convalescent COVID-19 were collected in the United States, Italy and Spain. The cDNA or gDNA used as material had been derived from T cells, B-cell-depleted T cells, or PBMCs.

In the source study's methods: Amplification of reference gene primers provided the estimated nucleated cell counts. This table comes from immunoSEQ multiplex PCR, and its TCRdb copy is limited to in-frame clones, with some not included. D and trimming come from the DNA, and the V and J calls and clone size come from that table. Of 20,000 to 25,000 clones detected, 85% to 90% appear once; the ten largest clones hold 3% to 4.5%. V dropped 0 bases and J dropped 6; count of bases not matched to a gene: 10. The CDR3 totals 17 residues. CDR1 SEHNR and CDR2 FQNEAQ come from the germline V gene (reference sequence).

The V and J genes are TRBV7-9 and TRBJ2-1; 8 bases line up with TRBD2. The source of this sequence is a man aged 45-60 years with active COVID-19. Sequencing used peripheral blood. The CDR3 protein is CASSLAGLGGWVNEQFF. The CDR3 DNA follows: TGTGCCAGCAGCTTAGCGGGACTAGGCGGGTGGGTCAATGAGCAGTTCTTC.